The present T cell receptor beta chain was sequenced within a study of beta chain features in type 1 diabetes. Sorting gave populations that all exceeded 98% purity. General study points: In patients and controls equally, PCR might favor templates that are shorter. Among patients with Type 1 diabetes, TCRB CDR3s were moderately but significantly shorter in every one of the four CD4+ subsets.

As for this clone: Its antigen remains unknown.

CDR3 length: 14 residues. V lost 2 bases to trimming and J lost 0 bases, with 6 bases between them. Germline V gene data show CDR1 as SGHRS and CDR2 as YFSETQ. cDNA synthesis used the whole RNA isolate, giving expressed TCRB sequences. Profiled with immunoSEQ multiplex PCR; TCRdb holds only in-frame clones, not every one. The sample records 350,000 to 400,000 clones, over 13% being singletons. This sequence joins TRBV5-1 and TRBJ2-1, with D perhaps TRBD2 (6 bases). This TCR derives from a woman under 30 in good health. What was sequenced was naive CD4+ T cells from blood. The CDR3 DNA reads as TGCGCCAGCAGCTTCGGGAGCTCCTACAATGAGCAGTTCTTC. Its translation: CASSFGSSYNEQFF.